These T cell receptor beta chains were read from a single sample in a study of OX40 agonist ivuxolimab in advanced cancers. Assay: immunoSEQ multiplex PCR; the TCRdb copy retains only in-frame clones and omits some. The top ten clones hold around 0.6% of a sample with about 46,000 clones, roughly 84% of them seen once. The sample here was CD4+ or CD8+ T cells sorted from blood, taken in a trial of the OX40 agonist ivuxolimab. These receptors all come from an adult with an advanced solid tumor such as melanoma, head and neck, liver or kidney cancer. Each CDR3 is given with its conserved first and last residue. D genes are given only for firm matches. Expanded clones get a size class; other rows say once, few or many, or leave the size out.

j_gene: TRBJ1-2
d_gene: NA
v_gene: TRBV2
abundance: NA
CDR3nt: TGTGCCAGCAGGGGTGCCTATGGCTACACCTTC
CDR3aa: CASRGAYGYTF

j_gene: TRBJ2-5
d_gene: TRBD2
v_gene: TRBV6-5
abundance: NA
CDR3nt: TGTGCCAGCAGTTCTCCGGGACTACCCAGGGAGACCCAGTACTTC
CDR3aa: CASSSPGLPRETQYF

j_gene: TRBJ1-3
d_gene: NA
v_gene: TRBV18
abundance: NA
CDR3nt: TGTGCCAGCTCACAAGTGACAATTCCCTCTGGAAACACCATATATTTT
CDR3aa: CASSQVTIPSGNTIYF

j_gene: TRBJ2-1
d_gene: NA
v_gene: TRBV7-3
abundance: NA
CDR3nt: TGTGCCAGCAGCGAGACTAGAGCGAGTTACAATGAGCAGTTCTTC
CDR3aa: CASSETRASYNEQFF

j_gene: TRBJ2-7
d_gene: TRBD2
v_gene: TRBV12-5
abundance: NA
CDR3nt: TGTGCTAGTGGTTTGGTTGGGACTACCTCCTACGAGCAGTACTTC
CDR3aa: CASGLVGTTSYEQYF

j_gene: TRBJ1-6
d_gene: NA
v_gene: TRBV12-5
abundance: NA
CDR3nt: TGTGCTAGTGGTTTGGGACAGGTTAATTCACCCCTCCACTTT
CDR3aa: CASGLGQVNSPLHF

j_gene: TRBJ1-2
d_gene: NA
v_gene: TRBV9
abundance: once
CDR3nt: TGTGCCAGCAGCGTTCGGTTAGATTATGGCTACACCTTC
CDR3aa: CASSVRLDYGYTF

j_gene: TRBJ2-5
d_gene: TRBD2
v_gene: TRBV18
abundance: NA
CDR3nt: TGTGCCAGCTCACGGGGGACTAGCGGGAGTGGAGAGACCCAGTACTTC
CDR3aa: CASSRGTSGSGETQYF

j_gene: TRBJ2-7
d_gene: NA
v_gene: TRBV7-8
abundance: few
CDR3nt: TGTGCCAGCAGCTTCGGGGGTCTCTCCTACGAGCAGTACTTC
CDR3aa: CASSFGGLSYEQYF

j_gene: TRBJ2-5
d_gene: TRBD2
v_gene: TRBV15
abundance: NA
CDR3nt: TGTGCCACCAGCAGAGATCCCGGGAGGGCCGGAGAGACCCAGTACTTC
CDR3aa: CATSRDPGRAGETQYF

j_gene: TRBJ1-5
d_gene: TRBD1
v_gene: TRBV11-3
abundance: NA
CDR3nt: TGTGCCGCCACAGGGGAAACTTATAGCAATCAGCCCCAGCATTTT
CDR3aa: CAATGETYSNQPQHF

j_gene: TRBJ1-1
d_gene: NA
v_gene: TRBV19
abundance: NA
CDR3nt: TGTGCCAGTAGTATAGGGGGATTGTGGAACACTGAAGCTTTCTTT
CDR3aa: CASSIGGLWNTEAFF

j_gene: TRBJ1-2
d_gene: NA
v_gene: TRBV6-5
abundance: NA
CDR3nt: TGTGCCAGCAGCCCTCAAAACTATGGCTACACCTTC
CDR3aa: CASSPQNYGYTF

j_gene: TRBJ1-6
d_gene: TRBD1
v_gene: TRBV5-1
abundance: NA
CDR3nt: TGCGCCAGCAGCCCTGGGACAGGCGGTTCACCCCTCCACTTT
CDR3aa: CASSPGTGGSPLHF

j_gene: TRBJ2-2
d_gene: TRBD2
v_gene: TRBV10-3
abundance: NA
CDR3nt: TGTGCCATCAAGCGGACTAGCGGGAGCCCCGGGGAGCTGTTTTTT
CDR3aa: CAIKRTSGSPGELFF

j_gene: TRBJ2-5
d_gene: NA
v_gene: TRBV19
abundance: NA
CDR3nt: TGTGCCAGTAGTGACCCCGGGACGGGTGAGACCCAGTACTTC
CDR3aa: CASSDPGTGETQYF

j_gene: TRBJ2-1
d_gene: NA
v_gene: TRBV5-6
abundance: NA
CDR3nt: TGTGCCAGCAGCTTGCCTCGAAGGGCAGACAATGAGCAGTTCTTC
CDR3aa: CASSLPRRADNEQFF

j_gene: TRBJ2-1
d_gene: NA
v_gene: TRBV6-5
abundance: NA
CDR3nt: TGTGCCAGCAAGGTTGTGGCTGGTCTAAATGAGCAGTTCTTC
CDR3aa: CASKVVAGLNEQFF

j_gene: TRBJ1-2
d_gene: NA
v_gene: TRBV6-5
abundance: few
CDR3nt: TGTGCCAGCAGTTTGGGCCCCTATGGCTACACCTTC
CDR3aa: CASSLGPYGYTF

j_gene: TRBJ1-2
d_gene: TRBD1
v_gene: TRBV6-5
abundance: NA
CDR3nt: TGTGCCAGCAGGGGGACAGGGTCGAATCGCTACACCTTC
CDR3aa: CASRGTGSNRYTF

j_gene: TRBJ1-2
d_gene: NA
v_gene: TRBV5-6
abundance: NA
CDR3nt: TGTGCCAGCAGCCTTCAGGGAGGATATGGCTACACCTTC
CDR3aa: CASSLQGGYGYTF

j_gene: TRBJ2-7
d_gene: NA
v_gene: TRBV15
abundance: NA
CDR3nt: TGTGCCACCAGTCCGGGACTCACACGAATCTCTGTGCAGTACTTC
CDR3aa: CATSPGLTRISVQYF